The rows below give T cell receptor beta chains drawn from one sample of a study of CD8+ T cells in alopecia areata. Assay used: immunoSEQ multiplex PCR; TCRdb lists only in-frame clones, some missing. The table has 200,000 or so clones, roughly 64% seen once. Material: CD4+ T cells sorted from blood, obtained at week 24, from a patient treated with tofacitinib. The source is a human donor with alopecia areata. The CDR3 runs from the conserved cysteine through the conserved F or W. D genes are given only for firm matches. Size is omitted from some rows. Given values are once, few, many or a class for expanded clones.

CDR3aa	CDR3nt	v_gene	j_gene	abundance	d_gene
CAISEERNTEAFF	TGTGCCATCAGTGAGGAGAGGAACACTGAAGCTTTCTTT	TRBV10-3	TRBJ1-1	once	-
CASSPGLAGDNEQFF	TGTGCCAGCAGCCCGGGACTAGCAGGTGACAATGAGCAGTTCTTC	TRBV7-2	TRBJ2-1	-	TRBD2
CASSLALNVGPSGANVLTF	TGTGCCAGCAGCTTAGCGCTAAACGTGGGGCCCTCTGGGGCCAACGTCCTGACTTTC	TRBV7-9	TRBJ2-6	few	-
CASSLESGGADTQYF	TGCGCCAGCAGCCTCGAAAGCGGGGGAGCAGATACGCAGTATTTT	TRBV5-1	TRBJ2-3	few	TRBD2
CASSQDWAYEQYF	TGTGCCAGCAGCCAGGACTGGGCGTACGAGCAGTACTTC	TRBV5-4	TRBJ2-7	-	-
CSVLGGSGVNIQYF	TGCAGCGTTCTCGGTGGTAGCGGGGTGAACATTCAGTACTTC	TRBV29-1	TRBJ2-4	-	TRBD2
CASSGGTAAYEQYF	TGCGCCAGCAGCGGGGGGACTGCCGCCTACGAGCAGTACTTC	TRBV5-1	TRBJ2-7	few	-
CASSPGPDYEQYF	TGTGCCAGCTCACCAGGACCAGACTACGAGCAGTACTTC	TRBV18	TRBJ2-7	-	-
CASQDRVSYNEQFF	TGTGCCAGCCAAGACAGGGTGTCCTACAATGAGCAGTTCTTC	TRBV18	TRBJ2-1	-	TRBD1
CAWSVGTGYTGELFF	TGTGCCTGGAGTGTCGGGACAGGGTACACCGGGGAGCTGTTTTTT	TRBV30	TRBJ2-2	-	TRBD1
CASILRPGLMNTEAFF	TGTGCCAGCATCTTACGCCCAGGGCTGATGAACACTGAAGCTTTCTTT	TRBV27	TRBJ1-1	-	-
CSAGALNTGELFF	TGCAGCGCGGGGGCCCTGAACACCGGGGAGCTGTTTTTT	TRBV29-1	TRBJ2-2	-	-
CASSVEGVNTEAFF	TGTGCCAGCAGCGTAGAAGGGGTGAACACTGAAGCTTTCTTT	TRBV9	TRBJ1-1	-	-
CASSTQAAPTYNEQFF	TGTGCCAGCAGCACTCAGGCTGCTCCTACCTACAATGAGCAGTTCTTC	TRBV9	TRBJ2-1	few	-
CASSERTGTYNEQFF	TGCGCCAGCAGCGAACGAACAGGGACCTACAATGAGCAGTTCTTC	TRBV5-1	TRBJ2-1	-	-